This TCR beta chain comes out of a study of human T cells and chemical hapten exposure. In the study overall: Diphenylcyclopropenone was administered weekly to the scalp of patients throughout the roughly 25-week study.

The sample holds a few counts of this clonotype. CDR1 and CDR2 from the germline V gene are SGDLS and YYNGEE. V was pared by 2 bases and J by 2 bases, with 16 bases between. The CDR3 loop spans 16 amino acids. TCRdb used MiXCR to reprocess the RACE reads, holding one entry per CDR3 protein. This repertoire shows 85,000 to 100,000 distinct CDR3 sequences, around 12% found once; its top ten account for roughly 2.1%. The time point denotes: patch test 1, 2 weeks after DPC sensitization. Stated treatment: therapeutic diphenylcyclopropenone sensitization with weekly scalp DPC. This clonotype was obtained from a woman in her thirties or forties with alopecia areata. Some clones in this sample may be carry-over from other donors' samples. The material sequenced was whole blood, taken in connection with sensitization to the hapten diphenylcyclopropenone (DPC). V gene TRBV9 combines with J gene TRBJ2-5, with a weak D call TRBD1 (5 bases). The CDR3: CASSVTPSRQQETQYF. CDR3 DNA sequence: TGTGCCAGCAGCGTCACCCCCAGCAGACAGCAAGAGACCCAGTACTTC. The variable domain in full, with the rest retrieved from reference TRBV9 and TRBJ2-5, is DSGVTQTPKHLITATGQRVTLRCSPRSGDLSVYWYQQSLDQGLQFLIQYYNGEERAKGNILERFSAQQFPDLHSELNLSSLELGDSALYFCASSVTPSRQQETQYFGPGTRLLVL.